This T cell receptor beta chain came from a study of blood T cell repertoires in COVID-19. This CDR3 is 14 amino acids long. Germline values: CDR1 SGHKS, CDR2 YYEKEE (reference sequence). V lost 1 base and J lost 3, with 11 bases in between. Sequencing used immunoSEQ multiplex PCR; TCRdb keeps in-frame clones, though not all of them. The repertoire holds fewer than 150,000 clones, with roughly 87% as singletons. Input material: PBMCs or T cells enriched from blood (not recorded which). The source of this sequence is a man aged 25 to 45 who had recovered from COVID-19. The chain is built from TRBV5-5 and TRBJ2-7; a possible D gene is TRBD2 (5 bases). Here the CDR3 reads CASSLQRGYYEQYF. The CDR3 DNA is TGTGCCAGCAGCTTGCAGCGCGGGTACTACGAGCAGTACTTC. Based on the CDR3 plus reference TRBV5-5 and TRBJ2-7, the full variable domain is DAGVTQSPTHLIKTRGQQVTLRCSPISGHKSVSWYQQVLGQGPQFIFQYYEKEERGRGNFPDRFSARQFPNYSSELNVNALLLGDSALYLCASSLQRGYYEQYFGPGTRLTVT.